This T cell receptor beta chain appears in the sequencing data of a study of blood T cell repertoires in COVID-19. Study-level background: The samples span acute and convalescent COVID-19 from the United States, Italy and Spain. The cDNA or gDNA used as material had been derived from T cells, B-cell-depleted T cells, or PBMCs.

Per the authors' pipeline: Estimated nucleated cell counts came from reference gene primer amplification. TCRdb's table, derived via immunoSEQ multiplex PCR, lists solely in-frame clones and lacks some. V and J calls and clone size come straight from that table; D and trimming were deduced from the DNA. Of about 180,000 clones listed, about 87% are singletons. Sequencing was performed on peripheral blood. The TCR was taken from a woman in her 30s with acute or convalescent COVID-19.

The CDR3 bases are TGTGCCACCAGTGACGGGACAGGGGCTTTCTTT. Its protein is CATSDGTGAFF. This chain connects TRBV24-1 to TRBJ1-1; TRBD1 agrees at 9 bases. J lost 11 bases, V lost 4 bases, and 1 base had no gene match. Germline V lookup: CDR1 KGHDR, CDR2 SFDVKD. The CDR3 length is 11 residues.